This T cell receptor (beta chain) was captured by sequencing in a study of regulatory T cells in long-lasting Graves disease. At the level of the study: Treatment with antithyroid drugs for over 5 years, together with positive TSH receptor antibodies, meant persistent Graves' disease.

Building of the TCR beta libraries involved iRepertoire HTBI primers and Arm-PCR of CDR3 regions. TCRdb processed the multiplex PCR reads anew with MiXCR; each CDR3 protein has one entry. In the table there are roughly 300,000 distinct CDR3 sequences, roughly 21% of which are singletons. V shed 4 bases, J shed 2 bases, and the junction held 10 bases outside the gene matches. CDR1 MNHEY and CDR2 SMNVEV come from the germline V gene (reference sequence). The CDR3 covers 18 residues. Study-wide results and limits: Sharing of public clonotypes was greater in persistent patients (approximately 2,700) than in new patients (around 1,000). Persistent Graves' patients had lower TCR diversity than newly diagnosed ones.

This clonotype has at least ten counts. The antigen is unknown. Time point meaning: persistent/refractory GD, antithyroid drugs over 5 years with positive TRAb. The authors made the TCR library using RNA they extracted from PBMCs. EDTA tubes held Nine milliliters of peripheral blood from each patient. This chain connects TRBV27 to TRBJ2-7, with 14 nucleotides matching TRBD2. Sequenced material: peripheral blood mononuclear cells (PBMCs), taken when the disease was refractory, from a patient treated with antithyroid drugs. The sequence was collected from a female donor with Graves disease. CDR3 coding DNA: TGTGCCAGCAGTTCCATCGGACTAGCGGGAGGACTAACCTACGAGCAGTACTTC. Its translation: CASSSIGLAGGLTYEQYF.